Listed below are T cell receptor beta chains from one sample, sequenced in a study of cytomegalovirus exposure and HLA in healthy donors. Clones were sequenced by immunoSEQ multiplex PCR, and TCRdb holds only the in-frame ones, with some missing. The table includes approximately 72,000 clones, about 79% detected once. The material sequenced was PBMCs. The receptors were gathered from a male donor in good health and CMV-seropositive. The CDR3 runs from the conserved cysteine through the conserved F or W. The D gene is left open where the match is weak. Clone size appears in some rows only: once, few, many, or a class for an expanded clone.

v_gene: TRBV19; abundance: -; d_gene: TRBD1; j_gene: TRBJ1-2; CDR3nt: TGTGCCAGTAGCCCAGGGACAGACTTAACCTATGGCTACACCTTC; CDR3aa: CASSPGTDLTYGYTF
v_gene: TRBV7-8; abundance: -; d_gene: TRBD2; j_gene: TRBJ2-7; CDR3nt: TGTGCCAGCAGCTTAGCCCCCCACGGGGGGATCTACGAGCAGTACTTC; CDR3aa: CASSLAPHGGIYEQYF
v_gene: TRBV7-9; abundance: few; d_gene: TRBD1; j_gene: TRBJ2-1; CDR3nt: TGTGCCAGCAGCCGACAGGGGAGCTCCTACAATGAGCAGTTCTTC; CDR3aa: CASSRQGSSYNEQFF
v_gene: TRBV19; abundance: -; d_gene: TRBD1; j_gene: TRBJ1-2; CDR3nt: TGTGCCAGTAGTCCCGGGACAGCTAACTATGGCTACACCTTC; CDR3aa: CASSPGTANYGYTF
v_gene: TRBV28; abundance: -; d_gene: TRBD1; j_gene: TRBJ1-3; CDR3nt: TGTGCCAGCAGCCCAGGGGGTAGTGGAAACACCATATATTTT; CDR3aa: CASSPGGSGNTIYF
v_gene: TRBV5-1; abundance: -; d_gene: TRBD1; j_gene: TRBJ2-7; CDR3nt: TGCGCCAGCAGCTTGGTCAGGGGGCCGAAAGAGCAGTACTTC; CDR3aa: CASSLVRGPKEQYF
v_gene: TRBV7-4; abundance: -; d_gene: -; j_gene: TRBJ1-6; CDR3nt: TGTGCCAGCAGCCGCAGGGAATCCTATAATTCACCCCTCCACTTT; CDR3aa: CASSRRESYNSPLHF
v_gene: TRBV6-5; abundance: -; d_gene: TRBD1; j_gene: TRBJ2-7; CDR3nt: TGTGCCAGCAGTTACTGGACAGGAGACGAGCAGTACTTC; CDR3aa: CASSYWTGDEQYF
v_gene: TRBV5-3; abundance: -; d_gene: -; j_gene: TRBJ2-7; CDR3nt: TGTGCCAGAAGCCGGTCCGGGCAGCGGACTCGGCGGAACTTC; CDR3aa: CARSRSGQRTRRNF
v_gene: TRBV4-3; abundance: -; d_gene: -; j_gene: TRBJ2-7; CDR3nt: TGCGCCAGCAGCCAAGGGCCCCGGGACACCTCCTACGAGCAGTACTTC; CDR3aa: CASSQGPRDTSYEQYF
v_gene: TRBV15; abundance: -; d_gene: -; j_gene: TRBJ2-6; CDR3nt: TGTGCCACCACCATACAGGGTTCAGCGGAGCTCTCTGGGGCCAACGTCCTGACTTTC; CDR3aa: CATTIQGSAELSGANVLTF
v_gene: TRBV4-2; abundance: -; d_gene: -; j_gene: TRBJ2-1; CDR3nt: TGTGCCAGCAGCCTGTCCGGGAGAGGGTACTACAATGAGCAGTTCTTC; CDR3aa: CASSLSGRGYYNEQFF
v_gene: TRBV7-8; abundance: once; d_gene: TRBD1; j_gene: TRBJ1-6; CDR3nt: TGTGCCAGCAGCTTAGAGGGACAGTCCTTCTTTTTTCCCCTCCACTTT; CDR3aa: CASSLEGQSFFFPLHF
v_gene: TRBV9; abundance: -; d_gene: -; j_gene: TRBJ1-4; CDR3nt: TGTGCCAGCAGCGCCCAGGGGCGAAGTAGTGAAAAACTGTTTTTT; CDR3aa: CASSAQGRSSEKLFF
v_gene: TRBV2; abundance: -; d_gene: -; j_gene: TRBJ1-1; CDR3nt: TGTGCCAGCATACAACAGGCCGGCACTGAAGCTTTCTTT; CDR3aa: CASIQQAGTEAFF
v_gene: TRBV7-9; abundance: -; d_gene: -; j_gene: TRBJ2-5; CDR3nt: TGTGCCAGCAGCTTAAGGGGGATCGAGACCCAGTACTTC; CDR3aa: CASSLRGIETQYF
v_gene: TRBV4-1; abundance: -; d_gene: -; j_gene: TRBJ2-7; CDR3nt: TGCGCCAGCAGCCAAGTTTCGGATGCGGCCTACGAGCAGTACTTC; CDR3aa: CASSQVSDAAYEQYF
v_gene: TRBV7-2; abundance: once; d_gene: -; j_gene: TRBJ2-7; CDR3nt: TGTGCCAGCAGCCAAGCCCAGGGGGAGCAGTACTTC; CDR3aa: CASSQAQGEQYF
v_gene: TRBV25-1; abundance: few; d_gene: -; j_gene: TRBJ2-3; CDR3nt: TGTGCCAGCAGTCCCTTCACAGATACGCAGTATTTT; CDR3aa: CASSPFTDTQYF
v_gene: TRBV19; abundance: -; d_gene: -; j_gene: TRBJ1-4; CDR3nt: TGTGCCAGTAGCCCTTTTTCCCTACTAGCTGAAAAACTGTTTTTT; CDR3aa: CASSPFSLLAEKLFF
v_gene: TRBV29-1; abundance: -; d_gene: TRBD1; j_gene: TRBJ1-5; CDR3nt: TGCAGCGTTGTAACGGGACAGGGGGCCTCTGAGCCCCAGCATTTT; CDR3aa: CSVVTGQGASEPQHF
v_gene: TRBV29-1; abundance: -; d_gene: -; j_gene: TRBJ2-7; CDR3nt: TGCAGCGTACTCTACGACGACTACGAGCAGTACTTC; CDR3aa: CSVLYDDYEQYF
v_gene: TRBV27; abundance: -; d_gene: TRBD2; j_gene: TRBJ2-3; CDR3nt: TGTGCCAGCAGTCCAATAGCGGGAGGAGTGACTCGGGGTACGCAGTATTTT; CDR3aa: CASSPIAGGVTRGTQYF
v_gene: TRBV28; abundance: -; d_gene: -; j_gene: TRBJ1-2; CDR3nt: TGTGCCAGCAGTTACCTACAGGGCTTCCGGGGCTACACCTTC; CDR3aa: CASSYLQGFRGYTF
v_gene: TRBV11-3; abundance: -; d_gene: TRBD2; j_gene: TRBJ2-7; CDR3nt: TGTGCCAGCAGCTTATACGCTAGCGGGGGCTACGAGCAGTACTTC; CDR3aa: CASSLYASGGYEQYF
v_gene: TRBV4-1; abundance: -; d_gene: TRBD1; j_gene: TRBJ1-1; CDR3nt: TGCGCCAGCAGTATGGCGGTTCCGGGACAGGGGGCAACTGAAGCTTTCTTT; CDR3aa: CASSMAVPGQGATEAFF
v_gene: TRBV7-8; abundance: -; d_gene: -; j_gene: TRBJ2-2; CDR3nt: TGTGCCAGCAGCCTGTACAGGGCCCCCACCGGGGAGCTGTTTTTT; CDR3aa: CASSLYRAPTGELFF
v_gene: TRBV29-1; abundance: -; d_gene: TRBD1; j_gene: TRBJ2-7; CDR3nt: TGCAGCGTGGGTGGACAGGGTCCCTACGAGCAGTACTTC; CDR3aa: CSVGGQGPYEQYF
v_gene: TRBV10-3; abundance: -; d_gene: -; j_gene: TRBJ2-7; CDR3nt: TGTGCCATCAGCCCCGGTCAGCGATACTACGAGCAGTACTTC; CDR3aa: CAISPGQRYYEQYF
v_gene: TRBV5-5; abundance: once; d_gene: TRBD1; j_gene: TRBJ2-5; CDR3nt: TGTGCCAGCAGCCTACCACAGGGGGTACAAGAGACCCAGTACTTC; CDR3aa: CASSLPQGVQETQYF
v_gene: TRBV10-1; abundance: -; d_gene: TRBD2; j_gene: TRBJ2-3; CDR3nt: TGCGCCAGCAGTGTTGGGTCTAGCGGGCGCACTAGCACAGATACGCAGTATTTT; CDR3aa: CASSVGSSGRTSTDTQYF
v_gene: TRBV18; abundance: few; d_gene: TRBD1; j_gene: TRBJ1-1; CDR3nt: TGTGCCAGCTCAGCCGACAGGGCTCCGAACACTGAAGCTTTCTTT; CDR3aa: CASSADRAPNTEAFF
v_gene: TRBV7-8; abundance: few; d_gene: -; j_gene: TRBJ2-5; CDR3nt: TGTGCCAGCAGCCCAAATTTTTCTAAGGACGGGGAAATTCAAGAGACCCAGTACTTC; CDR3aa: CASSPNFSKDGEIQETQYF
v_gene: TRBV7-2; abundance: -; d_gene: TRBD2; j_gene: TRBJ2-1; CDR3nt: TGTGCCAGCAGCTTCGGGACTAGCGGGGGAAATGAGCAGTTCTTC; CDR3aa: CASSFGTSGGNEQFF
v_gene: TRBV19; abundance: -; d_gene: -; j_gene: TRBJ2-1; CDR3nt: TGTGCCAGTAGCCTGGACAGAGCCTACAATGAGCAGTTCTTC; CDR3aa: CASSLDRAYNEQFF
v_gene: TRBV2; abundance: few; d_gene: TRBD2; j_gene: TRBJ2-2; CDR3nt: TGTGCCAGCAAAGAACTAGCGGGGGGGGAGCTGTTTTTT; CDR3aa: CASKELAGGELFF
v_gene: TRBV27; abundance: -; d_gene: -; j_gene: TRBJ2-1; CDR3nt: TGTGCCAGCAGTTTCGGGAGCAATGAGCAGTTCTTC; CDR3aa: CASSFGSNEQFF
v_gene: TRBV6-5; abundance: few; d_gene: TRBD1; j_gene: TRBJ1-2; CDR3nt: TGTGCCAGCAGTTACTCGACAGGGGGCTACTATGGCTACACCTTC; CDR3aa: CASSYSTGGYYGYTF
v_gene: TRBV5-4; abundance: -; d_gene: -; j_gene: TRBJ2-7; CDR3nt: TGTGCCAGCAGCTTGGGCGCAGGGGCCCGCGAGCAGTACTTC; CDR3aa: CASSLGAGAREQYF
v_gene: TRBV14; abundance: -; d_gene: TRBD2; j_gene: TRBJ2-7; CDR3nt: TGTGCCAGCAGTCTAACTAGCGGGTACGCCTACGAGCAGTACTTC; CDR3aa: CASSLTSGYAYEQYF
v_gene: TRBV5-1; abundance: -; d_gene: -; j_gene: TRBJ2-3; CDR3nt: TGCGCCAGCAGCTCAACAGGGTTACAAACAGATACGCAGTATTTT; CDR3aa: CASSSTGLQTDTQYF
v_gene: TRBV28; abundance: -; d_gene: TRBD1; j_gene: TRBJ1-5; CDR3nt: TGTGCCAGCAGTTGGGCGACAGGGCGGCATCAGCCCCAGCATTTT; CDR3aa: CASSWATGRHQPQHF
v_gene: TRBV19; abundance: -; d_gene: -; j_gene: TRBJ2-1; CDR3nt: TGTGCCAGTAGTATAATCCCTCTTTACAATGAGCAGTTCTTC; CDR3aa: CASSIIPLYNEQFF
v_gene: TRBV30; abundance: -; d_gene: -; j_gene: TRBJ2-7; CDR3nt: TGTGCCTGGAGTGTTCAGGGGCTAAGCTCCTACGAGCAGTACTTC; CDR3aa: CAWSVQGLSSYEQYF
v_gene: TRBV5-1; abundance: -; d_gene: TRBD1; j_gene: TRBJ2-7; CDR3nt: TGCGCCAGCAGCTTTGCAGGGGGCAGCGAGCAGTACTTC; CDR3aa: CASSFAGGSEQYF
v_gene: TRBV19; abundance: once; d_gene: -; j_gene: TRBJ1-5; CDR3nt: TGTGCCAGTAGTAACGAGGGAAATCAGCCCCAGCATTTT; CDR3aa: CASSNEGNQPQHF
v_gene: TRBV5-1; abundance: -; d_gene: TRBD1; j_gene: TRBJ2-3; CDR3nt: TGCGCCAGCAGCCCGGACAGGGGCCCCCGGTGGGGAGATACGCAGTATTTT; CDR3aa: CASSPDRGPRWGDTQYF
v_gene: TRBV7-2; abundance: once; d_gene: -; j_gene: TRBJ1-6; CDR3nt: TGTGCCAGCAGCTTAACGGAAGGGACTGGCTCACCCCCCCACTTT; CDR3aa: CASSLTEGTGSPPHF
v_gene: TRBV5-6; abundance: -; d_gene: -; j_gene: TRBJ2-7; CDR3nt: TGTGCCAGCAGCTTGGTAGATTCCTACGAGCAGTACTTC; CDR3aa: CASSLVDSYEQYF
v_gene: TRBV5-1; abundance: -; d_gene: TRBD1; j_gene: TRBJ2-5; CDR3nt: TGCGCCAGCAGCTTTGGGACAGTCGGAGAGACCCAGTACTTC; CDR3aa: CASSFGTVGETQYF
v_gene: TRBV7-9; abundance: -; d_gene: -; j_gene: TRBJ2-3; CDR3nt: TGTGCCAGCAGTTCCTCTAGAGGGTTTAGCACAGATACGCAGTATTTT; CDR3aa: CASSSSRGFSTDTQYF
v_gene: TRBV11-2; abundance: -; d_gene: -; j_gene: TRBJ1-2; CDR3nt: TGTGCCAGCAGCCCCGGAGCGGTCCGCGGGGGCTACACCTTC; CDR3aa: CASSPGAVRGGYTF
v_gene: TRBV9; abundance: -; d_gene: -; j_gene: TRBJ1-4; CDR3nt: TGTGCCAGCAGCGTAGGACCCGGGGAAAAACTGTTTTTT; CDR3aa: CASSVGPGEKLFF
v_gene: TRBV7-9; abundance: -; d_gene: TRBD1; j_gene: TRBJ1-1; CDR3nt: TGTGCCAGCAGCTTAGGTGGTAGTTGGGACAGCAAGATGAACACTGAAGCTTTCTTT; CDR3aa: CASSLGGSWDSKMNTEAFF